These 12 T cell receptor beta chains were sequenced from one sample in a study of response to subunit inactivated influenza vaccine. TCRdb reprocessed the RT-PCR reads with MiXCR, giving one entry per CDR3 protein. The data hold about 570,000 distinct CDR3 sequences, with about 10% observed a single time. The same data also contributed to another study, on T cells expressing NK-cell markers. That study reports: Making the TCR beta cDNA relied on 5'RACE template switching with UMIs.

The material was PBMCs from blood, obtained on the day of vaccination. The receptors shown here come from a man aged 45 to 65 who received an inactivated influenza vaccine.

This chain uses TRBV20-1 with TRBJ2-3, with D unresolved. Trimming shortened V by 3 bases and J by 6 bases, and 7 bases separated the two germline ends. CDR3 size: 11 residues. From germline, CDR1 is DFQATT and CDR2 SNEGSKA (reference sequence). DNA of the CDR3: TGCAGTGCTAGTACCGTCGATACGCAGTATTTT. This codes for CSASTVDTQYF.

The gene calls are TRBV20-1 and TRBJ1-5; D unclear. Germline CDR1 reads DFQATT; CDR2 reads SNEGSKA (reference sequence). This CDR3 has 13 residues. The germline V and J ends were trimmed by 0 bases and 4 bases, with 7 bases remaining between them. DNA of the CDR3: TGCAGTGCTAGAGATCATGCGAATCAGCCCCAGCATTTT. It yields the protein CSARDHANQPQHF.

This clonotype has only a few counts. The chain employs TRBV7-2 and TRBJ2-1, with 8 bases identical to TRBD2. Germline V gene data show CDR1 as SGHTA and CDR2 as FQGNSA. The CDR3 is 16 amino acids. V was clipped by 2 bases and J by 7 bases; unmatched bases: 10. CDR3 DNA: TGTGCCAGCAGCTTAACAGCGGGAGTGGTGGGAAATGAGCAGTTCTTC. It encodes CASSLTAGVVGNEQFF.

This chain links TRBV27 with TRBJ2-3; TRBD2 is a possible D gene (6 bases). This CDR3 contains 13 residues. Germline CDR1 and CDR2: MNHEY and SMNVEV (reference sequence). Trimming took 4 bases from V and 4 from J, leaving 9 bases between them. The CDR3 loop is CASSSGRPDTQYF. The CDR3 DNA reads as TGTGCCAGCAGTTCCGGGAGACCAGATACGCAGTATTTT.

CDR3 residues: CASSLAGRVSYEQYF. The DNA for the CDR3 is TGTGCCAGCAGCTTAGCCGGGAGGGTCTCCTACGAGCAGTACTTC. J is TRBJ2-7 and V is TRBV7-8; 8 nucleotides agree with TRBD2. Trimming took 0 bases from V and 0 from J; bases not matched to a gene: 1. The CDR3 covers 15 residues. Per the germline V gene, CDR1 is SGHVS and CDR2 is FQNEAQ. The full variable domain, completed using reference TRBV7-8 and TRBJ2-7, is GAGVSQSPRYKVAKRGQDVALRCDPISGHVSLFWYQQALGQGPEFLTYFQNEAQLDKSGLPSDRFFAERPEGSVSTLKIQRTQQEDSAVYLCASSLAGRVSYEQYFGPGTRLTVT.

In this sample, this clonotype turned up a few times. The genes are TRBV6-2 or TRBV6-3 and TRBJ2-3; possibly TRBD2 for D (5 bases). V was trimmed by 2 bases and J by 2 bases, leaving 14 bases between them. Germline CDR1 and CDR2: MNHEY and SVGEGT. The CDR3 totals 16 residues. Here the CDR3 DNA reads TGTGCCAGCAGTTACGATCCTCAGCGGATCACAGATACGCAGTATTTT. Translation: CASSYDPQRITDTQYF.

V is TRBV10-3 and J is TRBJ2-1, with 7 bases that match TRBD2. V trimming: 11 bases; J trimming: 1 base; junction bases outside the gene matches: 23. The CDR3 totals 19 residues. CDR1 is ENHRY and CDR2 is SYGVKD in the germline V gene. This chain's CDR3 is CASFMKAPEGGSSYNEQFF. The DNA for the CDR3 is TGTGCCTCTTTTATGAAGGCCCCGGAGGGCGGGAGTTCCTACAATGAGCAGTTCTTC.

This clonotype was seen many times. The chain employs TRBV3-1 and TRBJ1-2; tentative D call: TRBD1 (6 bases). With 5 bases removed from V and 8 bases from J, the gap between germline ends came to 18 bases. This CDR3 is built from 14 residues. CDR1 is LGHDT, CDR2 YNNKEL, per germline (reference sequence). CDR3 DNA sequence: TGTGCCAGCAGCTACCCTCGAGGGGGAGGCGGCTACACCTTC. Encoded protein: CASSYPRGGGGYTF. Variable domain in full (rest from reference TRBV3-1 and TRBJ1-2): DTAVSQTPKYLVTQMGNDKSIKCEQNLGHDTMYWYKQDSKKFLKIMFSYNNKELIINETVPNRFSPKSPDKAHLNLHINSLELGDSAVYFCASSYPRGGGGYTFGSGTRLTVV.

The chain links TRBV24-1 to TRBJ2-3, with D uncertain. The CDR3 contains 15 residues. The germline V and J ends were trimmed by 4 bases and 2 bases, with 12 bases remaining between them. CDR1 and CDR2 from the germline V gene are KGHDR and SFDVKD. The CDR3 here is CATSDPVKATDTQYF. In nucleotides, the CDR3 is TGTGCCACCAGTGACCCGGTTAAGGCCACAGATACGCAGTATTTT.

The rearrangement links TRBV3-1 to TRBJ2-3, with 8 bases lining up with TRBD1. The V and J ends lost 3 bases and 5 bases, in that order; junction bases with no gene match: 13. CDR1 is LGHDT and CDR2 is YNNKEL in the germline V gene (reference sequence). The CDR3 contains 17 residues. This CDR3 reads CASSQPGPGQGRDTQYF. The CDR3 DNA sequence: TGTGCCAGCAGCCAGCCCGGGCCCGGACAGGGACGAGATACGCAGTATTTT.

Worth noting for this clonotype: Sequence at one end of the junction differs from germline and may be a read error. The chain carries TRBV7-2 and TRBJ2-2, with D maybe TRBD1 (5 bases). CDR1 is SGHTA and CDR2 is FQGNSA in the germline V gene. The CDR3 covers 11 residues. The CDR3 loop is CASSLERQQIF. The CDR3 coding sequence is TGTGCCAGCAGCTTAGAACGACAGCAGATTTTT.

The genes are TRBV5-4 and TRBJ2-4; the D gene could be TRBD1 or TRBD2 (6 bases each). V was shortened by 1 base and J by 1 base, with 9 bases between the two germline ends. Looked up from germline, CDR1 is SGHNT and CDR2 is YYREEE (reference sequence). The CDR3 runs to 15 residues. The CDR3 nucleotides are TGTGCCAGCAGCTTGCGGAGGGGGGCCAAAAACATTCAGTACTTC. Its protein is CASSLRRGAKNIQYF.